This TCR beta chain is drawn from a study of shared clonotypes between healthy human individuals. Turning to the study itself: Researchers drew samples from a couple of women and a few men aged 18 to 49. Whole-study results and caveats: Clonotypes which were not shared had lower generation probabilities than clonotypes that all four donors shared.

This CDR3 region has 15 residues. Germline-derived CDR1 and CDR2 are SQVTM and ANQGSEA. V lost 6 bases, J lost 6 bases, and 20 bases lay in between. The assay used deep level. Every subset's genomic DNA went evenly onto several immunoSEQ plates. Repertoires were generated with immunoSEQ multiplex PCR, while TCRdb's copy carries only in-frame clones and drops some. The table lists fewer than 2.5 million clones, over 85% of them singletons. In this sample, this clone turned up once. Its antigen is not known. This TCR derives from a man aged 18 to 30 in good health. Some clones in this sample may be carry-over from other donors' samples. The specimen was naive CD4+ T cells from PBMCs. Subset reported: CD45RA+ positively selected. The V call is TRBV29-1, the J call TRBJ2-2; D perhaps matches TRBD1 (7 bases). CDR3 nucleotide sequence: TGCAGCGTAGTCGACAGGGCGGGAATACCCGGGGAGCTGTTTTTT. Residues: CSVVDRAGIPGELFF.